This TCR beta chain was profiled in a study of OX40 agonist ivuxolimab in advanced cancers. Study context: With a range of roughly 20 to 80, age averaged approximately 55 years, and 75% to 90% were male. Patients achieving partial responses numbered three: one hepatocellular carcinoma case and two cutaneous melanoma cases.

This clone is a singleton in its sample. Looked up from germline, CDR1 is SGHDT and CDR2 is YYEEEE. The CDR3 has 14 residues. Trimming removed 5 bases from V and 5 bases from J; junction bases left unmatched: 9. Generated by immunoSEQ multiplex PCR, the TCRdb table keeps only in-frame clones and is missing some. Among 75,000 or so clones, about four fifths were seen once, and the ten largest hold 25%. This receptor was identified in an adult with an advanced solid tumor such as melanoma, head and neck, liver or kidney cancer. This specimen consisted of CD4+ or CD8+ T cells sorted from blood, obtained in a trial of the OX40 agonist ivuxolimab. The chain is built from TRBV5-6 and TRBJ1-2, with 7 bases matching TRBD1. The CDR3, as DNA: TGTGCCAGCAGTTGGGGGGGACAGCCATATGGCTACACCTTC. Protein: CASSWGGQPYGYTF.